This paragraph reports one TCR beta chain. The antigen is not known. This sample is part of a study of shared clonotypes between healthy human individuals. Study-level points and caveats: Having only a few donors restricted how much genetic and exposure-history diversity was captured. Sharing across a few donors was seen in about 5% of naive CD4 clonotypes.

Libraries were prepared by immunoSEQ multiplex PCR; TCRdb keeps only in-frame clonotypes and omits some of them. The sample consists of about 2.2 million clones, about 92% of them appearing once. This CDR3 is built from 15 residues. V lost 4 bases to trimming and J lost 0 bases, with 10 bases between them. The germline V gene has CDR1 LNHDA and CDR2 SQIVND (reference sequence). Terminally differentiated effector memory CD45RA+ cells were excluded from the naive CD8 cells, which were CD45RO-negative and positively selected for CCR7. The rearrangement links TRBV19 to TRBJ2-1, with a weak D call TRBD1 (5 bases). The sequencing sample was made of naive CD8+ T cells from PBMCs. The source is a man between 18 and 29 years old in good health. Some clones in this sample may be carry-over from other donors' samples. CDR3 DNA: TGTGCCAGTAGTAGGGGCTTGACCTCCTACAATGAGCAGTTCTTC. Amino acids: CASSRGLTSYNEQFF.